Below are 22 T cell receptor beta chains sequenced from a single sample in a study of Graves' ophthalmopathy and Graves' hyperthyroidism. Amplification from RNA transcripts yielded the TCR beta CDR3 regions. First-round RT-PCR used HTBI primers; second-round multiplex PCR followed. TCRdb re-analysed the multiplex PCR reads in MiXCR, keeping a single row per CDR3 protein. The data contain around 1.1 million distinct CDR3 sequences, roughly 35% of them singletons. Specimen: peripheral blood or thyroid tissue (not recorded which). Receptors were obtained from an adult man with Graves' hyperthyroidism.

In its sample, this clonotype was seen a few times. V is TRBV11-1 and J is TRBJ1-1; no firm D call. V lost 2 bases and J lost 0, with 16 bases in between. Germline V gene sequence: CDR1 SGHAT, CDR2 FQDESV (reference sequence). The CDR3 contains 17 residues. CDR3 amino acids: CASSLRFGRLMNTEAFF. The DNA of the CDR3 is TGTGCCAGCAGCTTAAGATTCGGCAGACTTATGAACACTGAAGCTTTCTTT. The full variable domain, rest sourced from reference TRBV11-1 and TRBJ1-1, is EAEVAQSPRYKITEKSQAVAFWCDPISGHATLYWYRQILGQGPELLVQFQDESVVDDSQLPKDRFSAERLKGVDSTLKIQPAELGDSAMYLCASSLRFGRLMNTEAFFGQGTRLTVV.

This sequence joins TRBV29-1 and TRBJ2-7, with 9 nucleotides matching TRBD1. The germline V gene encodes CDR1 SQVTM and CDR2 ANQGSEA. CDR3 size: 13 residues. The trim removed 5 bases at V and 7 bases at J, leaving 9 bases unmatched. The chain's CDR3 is CSVPTGGRREQYF. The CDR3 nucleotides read TGCAGCGTTCCGACAGGGGGTCGTCGGGAGCAGTACTTC.

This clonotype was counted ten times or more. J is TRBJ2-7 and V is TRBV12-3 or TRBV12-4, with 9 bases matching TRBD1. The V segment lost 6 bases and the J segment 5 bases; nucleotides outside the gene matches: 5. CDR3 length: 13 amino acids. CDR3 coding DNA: TGTGCCAGCAGCCACAGGACAGGGGACGAGCAGTACTTC. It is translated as CASSHRTGDEQYF.

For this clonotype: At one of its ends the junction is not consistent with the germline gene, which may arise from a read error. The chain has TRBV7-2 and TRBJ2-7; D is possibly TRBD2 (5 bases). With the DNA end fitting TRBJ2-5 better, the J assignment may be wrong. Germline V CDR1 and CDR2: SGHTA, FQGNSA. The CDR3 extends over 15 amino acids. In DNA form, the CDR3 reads TGCGCCAGCAGCCAAGATCTAGGACTTGAAGAGACCCAGTACTTC. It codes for CASSQDLGLEETQYF.

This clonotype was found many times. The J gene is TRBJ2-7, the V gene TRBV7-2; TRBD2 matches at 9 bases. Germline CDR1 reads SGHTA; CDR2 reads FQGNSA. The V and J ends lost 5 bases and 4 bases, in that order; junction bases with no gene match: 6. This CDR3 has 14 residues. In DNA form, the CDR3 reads TGTGCCAGCAGCCAGGCTAGCGGGGTGTACGAGCAGTACTTC. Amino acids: CASSQASGVYEQYF.

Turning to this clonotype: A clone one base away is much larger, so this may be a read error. CDR3 DNA: TGTGCCAGCAGTTCGGGACAGGGGGCCGAGGAGCTGTTTTTT. Protein product: CASSSGQGAEELFF. This rearrangement joins TRBV12-3 or TRBV12-4 to TRBJ2-2; TRBD1 aligns across 12 bases. V lost 4 bases, J lost 10 bases, and 4 bases stayed unmatched. This CDR3 comprises 14 residues.

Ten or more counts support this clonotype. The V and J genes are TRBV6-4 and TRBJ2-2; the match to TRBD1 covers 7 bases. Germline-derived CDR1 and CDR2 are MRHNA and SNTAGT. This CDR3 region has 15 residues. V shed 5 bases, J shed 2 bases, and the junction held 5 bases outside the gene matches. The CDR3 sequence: CASSRDSLNTGELFF. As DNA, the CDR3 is TGTGCCAGCAGTAGGGACAGCCTAAACACCGGGGAGCTGTTTTTT.

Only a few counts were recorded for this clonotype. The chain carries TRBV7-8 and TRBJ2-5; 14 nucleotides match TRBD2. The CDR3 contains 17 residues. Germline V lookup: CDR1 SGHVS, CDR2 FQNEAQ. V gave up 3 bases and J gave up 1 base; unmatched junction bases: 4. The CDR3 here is CASSLGLAGDPQETQYF. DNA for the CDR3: TGTGCCAGCAGCTTGGGACTAGCGGGGGACCCCCAAGAGACCCAGTACTTC.

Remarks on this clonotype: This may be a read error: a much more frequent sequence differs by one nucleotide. The CDR3 nucleotides are TGTGCCAGCAACACAGCGAACACTGAAGCTTTCTTT. It yields the protein CASNTANTEAFF. V usage is TRBV10-2 and J usage is TRBJ1-1, with no clear D. This CDR3 spans 12 amino acids. Per germline, CDR1 WSHSY and CDR2 SAAADI.

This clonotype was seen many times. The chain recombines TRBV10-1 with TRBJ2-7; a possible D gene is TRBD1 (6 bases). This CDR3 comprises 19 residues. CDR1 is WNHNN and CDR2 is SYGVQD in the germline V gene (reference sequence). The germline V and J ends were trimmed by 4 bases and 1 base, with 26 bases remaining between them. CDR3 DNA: TGCGCCAGCAGTGGTTCCTATCCCAACCTAAACAGGGTGTCCTACGAGCAGTACTTC. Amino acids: CASSGSYPNLNRVSYEQYF.

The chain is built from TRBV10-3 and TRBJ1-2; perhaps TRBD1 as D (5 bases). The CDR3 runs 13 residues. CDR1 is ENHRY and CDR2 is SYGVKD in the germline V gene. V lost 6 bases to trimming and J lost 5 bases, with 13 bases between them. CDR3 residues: CAIREVGDYGYTF. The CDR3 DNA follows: TGTGCCATCAGGGAGGTAGGGGATTATGGCTACACCTTC.

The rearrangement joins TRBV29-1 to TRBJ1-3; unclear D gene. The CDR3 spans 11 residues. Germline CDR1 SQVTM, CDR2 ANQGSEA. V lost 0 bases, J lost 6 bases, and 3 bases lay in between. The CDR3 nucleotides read TGCAGCGTTGAAGATGTAAACACCATATATTTT. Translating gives CSVEDVNTIYF.

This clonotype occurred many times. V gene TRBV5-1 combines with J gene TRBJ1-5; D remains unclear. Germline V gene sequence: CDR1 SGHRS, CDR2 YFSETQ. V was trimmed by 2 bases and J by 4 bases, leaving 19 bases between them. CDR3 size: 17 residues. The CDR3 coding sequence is TGCGCCAGCAGCTTTCTGCCTACCTCGCAAGGAAATCAGCCCCAGCATTTT. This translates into CASSFLPTSQGNQPQHF.

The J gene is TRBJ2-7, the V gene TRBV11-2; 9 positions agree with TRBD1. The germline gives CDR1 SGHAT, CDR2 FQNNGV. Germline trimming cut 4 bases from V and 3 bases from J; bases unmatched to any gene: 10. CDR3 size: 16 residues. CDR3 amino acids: CASSSPLGTGFYEQYF. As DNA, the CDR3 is TGTGCCAGCAGCTCCCCGTTGGGGACAGGGTTCTACGAGCAGTACTTC.

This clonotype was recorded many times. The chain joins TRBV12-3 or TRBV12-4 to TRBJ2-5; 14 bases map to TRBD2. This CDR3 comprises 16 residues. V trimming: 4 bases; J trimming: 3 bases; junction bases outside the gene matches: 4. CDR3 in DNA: TGTGCCAGCAGTTCTGCGACTAGCGGGGGGGAAGAGACCCAGTACTTC. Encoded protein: CASSSATSGGEETQYF.

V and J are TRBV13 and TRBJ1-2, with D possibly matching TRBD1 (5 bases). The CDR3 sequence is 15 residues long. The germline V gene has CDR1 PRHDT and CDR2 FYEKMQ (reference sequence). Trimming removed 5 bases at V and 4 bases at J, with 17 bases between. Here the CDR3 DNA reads TGTGCCAGCAGCCCGGGACTCACCTCCACCTATGGCTACACCTTC. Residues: CASSPGLTSTYGYTF.

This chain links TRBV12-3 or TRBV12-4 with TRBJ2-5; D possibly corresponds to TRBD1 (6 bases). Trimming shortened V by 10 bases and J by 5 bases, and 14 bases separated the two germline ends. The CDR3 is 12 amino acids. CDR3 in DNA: TGTGCCACCACGACAGGCATGGAGACCCAGTACTTC. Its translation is CATTTGMETQYF.

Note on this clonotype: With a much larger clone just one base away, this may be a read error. CDR3 nucleotide sequence: TGTGTCAGCAGCTTAGCGCGGGGAGCCCTCTCCTACGAGCAGTACTTC. This codes for CVSSLARGALSYEQYF. The chain is built from TRBV7-8 and TRBJ2-7; tentative D call: TRBD2 (6 bases). The CDR3 runs 16 residues. CDR1 is SGHVS, CDR2 FQNEAQ, per germline.

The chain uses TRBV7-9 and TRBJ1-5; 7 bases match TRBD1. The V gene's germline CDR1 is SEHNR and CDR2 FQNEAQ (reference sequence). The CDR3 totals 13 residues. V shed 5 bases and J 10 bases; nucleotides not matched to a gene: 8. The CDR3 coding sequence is TGTGCCAGCAGCCCGACAGGGATTGAACCCCAGCATTTT. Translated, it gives CASSPTGIEPQHF. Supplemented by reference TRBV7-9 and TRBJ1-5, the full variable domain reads DTGVSQNPRHKITKRGQNVTFRCDPISEHNRLYWYRQTLGQGPEFLTYFQNEAQLEKSRLLSDRFSAERPKGSFSTLEIQRTEQGDSAMYLCASSPTGIEPQHFGDGTRLSIL.

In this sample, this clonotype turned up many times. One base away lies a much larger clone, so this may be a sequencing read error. Written as DNA, the CDR3 is TGTGCCAGCGGCTCTGGGGCCAACGTCCTGACTTTC. Residues: CASGSGANVLTF. The chain employs TRBV12-3 or TRBV12-4 and TRBJ2-6; D not resolved. The length of the CDR3 is 12 residues. V was trimmed by 8 bases and J by 0 bases, leaving 2 bases between them.

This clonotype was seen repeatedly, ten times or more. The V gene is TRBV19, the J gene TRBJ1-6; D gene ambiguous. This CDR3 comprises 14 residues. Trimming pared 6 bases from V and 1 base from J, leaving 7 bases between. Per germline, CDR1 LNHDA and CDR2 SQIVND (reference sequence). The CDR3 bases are TGTGCCAGTAGGTCTAAGTCCTATAATTCACCCCTCCACTTT. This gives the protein CASRSKSYNSPLHF.

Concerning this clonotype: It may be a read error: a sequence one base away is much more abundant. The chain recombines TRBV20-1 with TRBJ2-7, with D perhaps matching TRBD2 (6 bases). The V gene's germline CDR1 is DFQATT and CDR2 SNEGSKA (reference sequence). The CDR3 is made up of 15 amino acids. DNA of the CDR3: TGCAGTGCTAGAGATTCGCGGGGTTCGTTCCACGAGCAGCACTTC. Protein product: CSARDSRGSFHEQHF.